These 26 T cell receptor beta chains came from one sample sequenced in a study of a mutant IDH1 vaccine in newly diagnosed glioma. Clones were sequenced by immunoSEQ multiplex PCR, and TCRdb holds only the in-frame ones, with some missing. The repertoire holds around 53,000 clones, with about nine tenths as singletons. Time point of the sample: baseline, week 1 (first vaccination visit). As for treatment: pre-vaccination baseline after standard-of-care therapy. Material: PBMCs, obtained from a glioma patient treated with radiotherapy, temozolomide or both. These receptors all stem from a man aged 35-49 years with glioma.

A few counts support this clone. The genes are TRBV9 and TRBJ1-1, with D unclear. This CDR3 is 14 amino acids long. Germline values: CDR1 SGDLS, CDR2 YYNGEE. V lost 0 bases to trimming and J lost 1 base, with 7 bases between them. CDR3 DNA sequence: TGTGCCAGCAGCGTAGCCAGTCAGAACACTGAAGCTTTCTTT. It is translated as CASSVASQNTEAFF.

The chain is built from TRBV7-2 and TRBJ2-3; tentatively, D is TRBD1 (5 bases). CDR1 is SGHTA, CDR2 FQGNSA, per germline. The CDR3 is 18 residues long. V was shortened by 4 bases and J by 0 bases, with 20 bases between the two germline ends. CDR3 sequence: CASSSRQSGLLSTDTQYF. The CDR3 DNA sequence: TGTGCCAGCAGCTCCAGACAGTCTGGGCTTCTTAGCACAGATACGCAGTATTTT.

This rearrangement joins TRBV14 to TRBJ1-3; D not resolved. Between the trimmed V and J ends, which lost 8 bases and 0 bases, there was a span of 2 bases. The length of the CDR3 is 11 residues. From germline, CDR1 is SGHDN and CDR2 FVKESK. CDR3 nucleotide sequence: TGTGCCAGCCTCTCTGGAAACACCATATATTTT. It codes for CASLSGNTIYF.

This chain connects TRBV7-8 to TRBJ2-1, with 14 bases that match TRBD2. Germline V gene lookup returns CDR1 SGHVS and CDR2 FQNEAQ. The length of the CDR3 is 15 residues. V lost 4 bases and J lost 9; bases outside the gene matches: 5. The CDR3 here is CASSSGLAGVGEQFF. The CDR3 DNA follows: TGTGCCAGCAGCTCGGGACTAGCGGGAGTAGGTGAGCAGTTCTTC.

The V call is TRBV5-5, the J call TRBJ1-4; 7 nucleotides line up with TRBD1. The CDR3 totals 14 residues. V shed 3 bases and J 8 bases; nucleotides not matched to a gene: 7. Germline CDR1 and CDR2: SGHKS and YYEKEE (reference sequence). The CDR3 is CASSSTGEVEKLFF. The DNA for the CDR3 is TGTGCCAGCAGCTCCACAGGGGAGGTAGAAAAACTGTTTTTT.

This chain joins TRBV11-2 and TRBJ1-2; TRBD1 is a possible D gene (6 bases). Trimming pared 3 bases from V and 8 bases from J, leaving 10 bases between. The CDR3 spans 12 residues. Germline CDR1 is SGHAT and CDR2 is FQNNGV. In nucleotides, the CDR3 is TGTGCCAGCAGCTTTCAGACAGGAGGCTACACCTTC. This encodes CASSFQTGGYTF.

This chain uses TRBV4-1 with TRBJ1-2, with TRBD1 matching over 9 bases. Germline V gives CDR1 MGHRA, CDR2 YSYEKL. This CDR3 is built from 15 residues. V lost 3 bases, J lost 7 bases, and 9 bases stayed unmatched. The CDR3 protein is CASSHDTGGEIGYTF. CDR3 nucleotides: TGCGCCAGCAGCCACGATACAGGGGGCGAAATTGGCTACACCTTC.

V and J are TRBV6-5 and TRBJ2-7, with TRBD2 matching over 8 bases. The CDR3 consists of 14 residues. Germline-derived CDR1 and CDR2 are MNHEY and SVGAGI. V lost 5 bases, J lost 0 bases, and 3 bases stayed unmatched. CDR3 DNA sequence: TGTGCCAGCAGTACTACTAGCGGCTCCTACGAGCAGTACTTC. Encoded protein: CASSTTSGSYEQYF.

This clone has just a few counts. The rearrangement uses TRBV11-2 and TRBJ2-7; D may be TRBD2 (7 bases). Germline V CDR1 and CDR2: SGHAT, FQNNGV. Trimming shortened V by 6 bases and J by 0 bases, and 24 bases separated the two germline ends. The CDR3 length is 18 residues. CDR3 sequence: CASSLQGKGRLASYEQYF. The CDR3 nucleotides read TGTGCCAGCAGTTTACAGGGTAAGGGTCGACTAGCCTCCTACGAGCAGTACTTC.

The V gene is TRBV19, the J gene TRBJ2-7, with a tentative D call TRBD1 (5 bases). The V gene lost 8 bases and the J gene lost 4 bases, with 9 bases spanning the gap. Germline lookup yields CDR1 LNHDA and CDR2 SQIVND (reference sequence). CDR3 size: 11 residues. DNA of the CDR3: TGTGCCAGTTCAGACAGATACGAGCAGTACTTC. Encoded protein: CASSDRYEQYF.

This chain connects TRBV5-1 to TRBJ2-7; possible D gene TRBD2, 6 bases. The germline CDR1 and CDR2 sequences are SGHRS and YFSETQ. V was cut by 0 bases and J by 7 bases, with 23 bases left in between. The CDR3 sequence is 17 residues long. In nucleotides, the CDR3 is TGCGCCAGCAGCTTGGAATTTGGGGGACTGGCCTCTTTTGAGCAGTACTTC. Translated: CASSLEFGGLASFEQYF.

The chain carries TRBV6-6 and TRBJ2-2; D ambiguous. V was pared by 2 bases and J by 5 bases, with 6 bases between. This CDR3 has 13 amino acids. Germline CDR1 reads MNHNY; CDR2 reads SVGAGI (reference sequence). The CDR3 sequence: CASSYPVTGELFF. DNA of the CDR3: TGTGCCAGCAGTTACCCAGTAACCGGGGAGCTGTTTTTT.

J is TRBJ2-7 and V is TRBV6-1; 7 bases are shared with TRBD2. The CDR3 totals 14 residues. The trim removed 7 bases at V and 5 bases at J, leaving 11 bases unmatched. Looked up from germline, CDR1 is MNHNS and CDR2 is SASEGT. The CDR3, as DNA: TGTGCCAGCACCAAGGGACTATGGGACGACGAGCAGTACTTC. This translates into CASTKGLWDDEQYF.

This clone has more than one count but fewer than ten. V is TRBV5-1 and J is TRBJ2-6; D gene ambiguous. The germline V gene encodes CDR1 SGHRS and CDR2 YFSETQ. CDR3 length equals 15 residues. Trimming removed 2 bases at V and 0 bases at J, with 6 bases between. DNA of the CDR3: TGCGCCAGCAGCTTAGGTAGCTCTGGGGCCAACGTCCTGACTTTC. Amino acids: CASSLGSSGANVLTF.

The rearrangement joins TRBV7-7 to TRBJ2-2; D possibly corresponds to TRBD2 (5 bases). Looked up from germline, CDR1 is SSHAT and CDR2 is FNYEAQ (reference sequence). CDR3 length equals 12 residues. The CDR3 DNA sequence: TGTGCTCTACCACGGGGCACCGGGGAGCTGTTTTTT. Residues: CALPRGTGELFF.

This rearrangement joins TRBV5-6 to TRBJ1-1; D uncertain. V lost 0 bases to trimming and J lost 5 bases, with 17 bases between them. CDR1 SGHDT and CDR2 YYEEEE come from the germline V gene. The CDR3 sequence is 16 residues long. CDR3 in amino acids: CASSLVEQSTGTEAFF. CDR3 in DNA: TGTGCCAGCAGCTTGGTGGAGCAATCGACGGGGACTGAAGCTTTCTTT.

This chain links TRBV9 with TRBJ2-1; TRBD2 aligns across 10 bases. Germline CDR1 reads SGDLS; CDR2 reads YYNGEE. V lost 1 base to trimming and J lost 1 base; unmatched junction nucleotides: 2. The CDR3 is 16 residues long. This CDR3 reads CASSVRTSGSYNEQFF. The CDR3 coding sequence is TGTGCCAGCAGCGTAAGGACTAGCGGTTCCTACAATGAGCAGTTCTTC.

This clone is a singleton in its sample. This sequence joins TRBV28 and TRBJ1-3; 7 bases line up with TRBD1. V gave up 6 bases and J gave up 4 bases; unmatched junction bases: 6. The length of the CDR3 is 14 residues. Per germline, CDR1 MDHEN and CDR2 SYDVKM. The CDR3 sequence is CASSPDRAGNTIYF. The CDR3 DNA is TGTGCCAGCAGCCCCGACAGGGCCGGAAACACCATATATTTT.

This clone was seen a few times. This chain joins TRBV5-6 and TRBJ2-6; D is possibly TRBD2 (6 bases). The germline V and J ends were trimmed by 4 bases and 4 bases, with 9 bases remaining between them. The CDR3 has 14 amino acids. Per germline, CDR1 SGHDT and CDR2 YYEEEE. The CDR3 DNA sequence: TGTGCCAGCAGCGGGGGGTCCGGGGCCAACGTCCTGACTTTC. This gives the protein CASSGGSGANVLTF. Variable domain in full (rest from reference TRBV5-6 and TRBJ2-6): DAGVTQSPTHLIKTRGQQVTLRCSPKSGHDTVSWYQQALGQGPQFIFQYYEEEERQRGNFPDRFSGHQFPNYSSELNVNALLLGDSALYLCASSGGSGANVLTFGAGSRLTVL.

The V gene is TRBV19, the J gene TRBJ2-7; no clear D. Looked up from germline, CDR1 is LNHDA and CDR2 is SQIVND (reference sequence). The CDR3 runs to 12 residues. The V end lost 5 bases, the J end lost 5 bases, and 10 bases lay between the germline ends. For the CDR3, the DNA is TGTGCCAGTAGTCCAGGTGGGGACGAGCAGTACTTC. It encodes CASSPGGDEQYF.

The chain carries TRBV6-5 and TRBJ1-1; 7 bases are shared with TRBD1. Germline V lookup: CDR1 MNHEY, CDR2 SVGAGI. There are 14 residues in the CDR3. V gave up 4 bases and J gave up 4 bases; unmatched junction bases: 6. As DNA, the CDR3 is TGTGCCAGCAGTTGGGACACAGGGGCCACTGAAGCTTTCTTT. Amino acids: CASSWDTGATEAFF.

The chain recombines TRBV7-2 with TRBJ2-1, with 8 bases matching TRBD2. The CDR3 is 15 amino acids. Germline values: CDR1 SGHTA, CDR2 FQGNSA. With V trimmed by 3 bases and J by 5 bases, 6 bases remained unmatched. The CDR3, as DNA: TGTGCCAGCAGCTTCCAAGCGGGAGCGCACAATGAGCAGTTCTTC. This codes for CASSFQAGAHNEQFF.

This chain uses TRBV25-1 with TRBJ2-1, with 7 bases matching TRBD1. Trimming removed 4 bases from V and 9 bases from J; junction bases left unmatched: 6. The CDR3 is made up of 13 amino acids. Germline values: CDR1 MGHDK, CDR2 SYGVNS. The CDR3 DNA sequence: TGTGCCAGCAGTGGCACAGGGGAAGGTGAGCAGTTCTTC. This sequence encodes CASSGTGEGEQFF. The entire variable domain, with the rest obtained from reference TRBV25-1 and TRBJ2-1, is as follows: EADIYQTPRYLVIGTGKKITLECSQTMGHDKMYWYQQDPGMELHLIHYSYGVNSTEKGDLSSESTVSRIRTEHFPLTLESARPSHTSQYLCASSGTGEGEQFFGPGTRLTVL.

The chain couples TRBV7-2 to TRBJ2-7, with D maybe TRBD1 (6 bases). Deletions cut 4 bases from V and 10 bases from J, with 14 bases between. This CDR3 has 12 amino acids. From germline, CDR1 is SGHTA and CDR2 FQGNSA. The CDR3 nucleotides are TGTGCCAGCAGCTGGGGCACAGGGTCCCAGTACTTC. Protein product: CASSWGTGSQYF. Complete variable domain (other parts from reference TRBV7-2 and TRBJ2-7): GAGVSQSPSNKVTEKGKDVELRCDPISGHTALYWYRQSLGQGLEFLIYFQGNSAPDKSGLPSDRFSAERTGGSVSTLTIQRTQQEDSAVYLCASSWGTGSQYFGPGTRLTVT.

DNA of the CDR3: TGTGCCAGCAGCCCGCGGACGGATGCATACGAGCAGTACTTC. Its protein is CASSPRTDAYEQYF. V gene TRBV7-9 combines with J gene TRBJ2-7; D not certain. Trimming took off 5 bases at V and 4 bases at J, with 15 bases between the two ends. CDR3 size: 14 residues. From germline, CDR1 is SEHNR and CDR2 FQNEAQ (reference sequence).

This chain connects TRBV7-2 to TRBJ2-3; D unresolved. V was trimmed by 8 bases and J by 0 bases, leaving 9 bases between them. Germline V gene lookup returns CDR1 SGHTA and CDR2 FQGNSA. This CDR3 is 13 amino acids long. The CDR3 protein is CASEESSTDTQYF. Here the CDR3 DNA reads TGTGCCAGCGAGGAGAGCAGCACAGATACGCAGTATTTT.